This T cell receptor (beta chain) was found in a study of beta chain features in type 1 diabetes. This CDR3 is built from 14 residues. Germline V gene data show CDR1 as SGHTA and CDR2 as FQGNSA. Trimming removed 1 base at V and 5 bases at J, with 12 bases between. Sequenced material consisted of expressed TCRB transcripts (all of the isolated RNA was reverse transcribed). TCRdb keeps only in-frame clones here, not all; method: immunoSEQ multiplex PCR. The sample gives a few hundred thousand clones, about 20% of which show up once; approximately 0.041% is in the top ten. This clone turned up a few times.

The chain carries TRBV7-2 and TRBJ2-7; TRBD2 might be the D (5 bases). Sequencing was done on a sample of naive CD4+ T cells from blood. The receptor comes from a woman aged 18-29 years in good health. The CDR3 DNA follows: TGTGCCAGCAGCTTAGACGGAGCGGTCGACGAGCAGTACTTC. Its translation: CASSLDGAVDEQYF.